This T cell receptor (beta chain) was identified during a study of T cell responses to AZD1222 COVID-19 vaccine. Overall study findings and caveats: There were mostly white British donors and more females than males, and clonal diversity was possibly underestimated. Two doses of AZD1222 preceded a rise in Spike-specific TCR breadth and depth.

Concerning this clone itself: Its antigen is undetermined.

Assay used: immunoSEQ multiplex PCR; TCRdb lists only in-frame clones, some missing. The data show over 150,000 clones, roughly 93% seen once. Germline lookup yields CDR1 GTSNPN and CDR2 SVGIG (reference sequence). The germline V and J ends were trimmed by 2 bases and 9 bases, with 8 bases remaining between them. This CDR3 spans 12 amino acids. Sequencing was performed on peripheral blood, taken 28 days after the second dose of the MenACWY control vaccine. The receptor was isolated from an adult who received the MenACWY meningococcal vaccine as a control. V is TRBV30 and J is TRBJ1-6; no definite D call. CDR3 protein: CAWSMTSSPLHF. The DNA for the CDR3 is TGTGCCTGGAGTATGACGTCTTCACCCCTCCACTTT.